Listed below are T cell receptor beta chains from one sample, sequenced in a study of OX40 agonist ivuxolimab in advanced cancers. TCRdb keeps only in-frame clones here, not all; method: immunoSEQ multiplex PCR. The sample contains about 79,000 clones, more than 85% of which appear only once. Sample: CD4+ or CD8+ T cells sorted from blood, taken in a trial of the OX40 agonist ivuxolimab. The receptors derive from an adult with an advanced solid tumor such as melanoma, head and neck, liver or kidney cancer. Both conserved end residues are part of each CDR3. Fields, in order: D gene, V gene, clone size, J gene, CDR3 protein, CDR3 DNA. D genes are given only for firm matches. A row's size may be missing; if present it is once, few, many or a size class.

TRBD2	TRBV5-1	NA	TRBJ2-7	CASGRGLAASYEQYF	TGCGCCAGCGGGAGGGGACTAGCAGCATCCTACGAGCAGTACTTC
NA	TRBV5-4	NA	TRBJ2-5	CASSHVSAETQYF	TGTGCCAGCAGCCACGTAAGTGCAGAGACCCAGTACTTC
TRBD1	TRBV7-9	once	TRBJ2-5	CASSPTGGGETQYF	TGTGCCAGCAGCCCTACAGGGGGCGGGGAGACCCAGTACTTC
NA	TRBV11-2	NA	TRBJ2-7	CASSFSPGVWEQYF	TGTGCCAGCAGCTTCAGTCCCGGGGTGTGGGAGCAGTACTTC
NA	TRBV7-2	NA	TRBJ1-2	CASSKRQPPVTF	TGTGCCAGCAGCAAGCGACAGCCCCCAGTCACCTTC
NA	TRBV5-6	NA	TRBJ2-5	CASSHGGSSIAQYF	TGTGCCAGCAGCCACGGGGGTTCATCAATTGCCCAGTACTTC
NA	TRBV28	few	TRBJ1-1	CASSWGNTEAFF	TGTGCCAGCAGTTGGGGGAACACTGAAGCTTTCTTT
NA	TRBV27	once	TRBJ2-3	CASTDRDPSVDTQYF	TGTGCCAGCACCGACCGGGATCCCTCTGTAGATACGCAGTATTTT
NA	TRBV2	NA	TRBJ2-7	CASSGDARTEQYF	TGTGCCAGCAGTGGGGACGCGAGGACCGAGCAGTACTTC
NA	TRBV27	NA	TRBJ2-3	CASSLRGTGTQYF	TGTGCCAGCAGTTTAAGAGGGACCGGTACGCAGTATTTT
NA	TRBV7-8	NA	TRBJ2-1	CASTLLASDPNEQFF	TGTGCCAGCACCCTACTGGCTAGCGACCCCAATGAGCAGTTCTTC
NA	TRBV11-3	few	TRBJ2-5	CASSLGYRGDAETQYF	TGTGCCAGCAGCTTAGGTTATCGGGGAGATGCCGAGACCCAGTACTTC
NA	TRBV7-6	NA	TRBJ2-2	CASSLGADGNTGELFF	TGTGCCAGCAGCTTAGGCGCTGATGGGAACACCGGGGAGCTGTTTTTT
NA	TRBV29-1	NA	TRBJ2-3	CSGGGGGTDTQYF	TGCAGCGGAGGGGGCGGGGGCACAGATACGCAGTATTTT
NA	TRBV18	NA	TRBJ1-1	CASSPPRDFGTEAFF	TGTGCCAGCTCACCACCAAGGGATTTTGGTACTGAAGCTTTCTTT
NA	TRBV6-1	NA	TRBJ2-7	CASSEYPGEEYEQYF	TGTGCCAGCAGTGAATACCCAGGGGAGGAATACGAGCAGTACTTC
NA	TRBV5-1	NA	TRBJ1-3	CASSLAGLDGGNTIYF	TGCGCCAGCAGCTTGGCCGGTCTAGACGGAGGAAACACCATATATTTT
NA	TRBV18	NA	TRBJ2-7	CASSRQGRYEQYF	TGTGCCAGCTCACGGCAGGGACGCTACGAGCAGTACTTC
NA	TRBV27	NA	TRBJ1-2	CASSFRQGGGYTF	TGTGCCAGCAGTTTCCGTCAGGGCGGTGGCTACACCTTC
TRBD1	TRBV14	few	TRBJ1-1	CASSRGQQRNTEAFF	TGTGCCAGCAGCCGGGGACAGCAAAGGAACACTGAAGCTTTCTTT
TRBD1	TRBV10-3	NA	TRBJ2-1	CAISTGQGVGDEQFF	TGTGCCATCAGCACGGGACAGGGAGTAGGCGATGAGCAGTTCTTC
NA	TRBV25-1	NA	TRBJ2-7	CASSEGSGVYEQYF	TGTGCCAGCAGTGAGGGCAGCGGCGTCTACGAGCAGTACTTC
TRBD1	TRBV23-1	few	TRBJ1-2	CARRTGFNYGYTF	TGCGCCAGAAGGACAGGATTTAACTATGGCTACACCTTC
NA	TRBV7-9	once	TRBJ2-3	CASSLVPTDTQYF	TGTGCCAGCAGCTTAGTTCCCACAGATACGCAGTATTTT
NA	TRBV12-2	NA	TRBJ2-7	CASRFLNYEQYF	TGTGCAAGTCGCTTTCTAAACTACGAGCAGTACTTC
NA	TRBV28	NA	TRBJ1-1	CASRGYEAFF	TGTGCCAGCCGGGGCTACGAAGCTTTCTTT
TRBD1	TRBV29-1	NA	TRBJ1-1	CSVESGAGGTEAFF	TGCAGCGTTGAATCGGGGGCAGGGGGCACTGAAGCTTTCTTT
NA	TRBV28	NA	TRBJ1-5	CASSLGQWLGPQHF	TGTGCCAGCAGTTTAGGGCAGTGGCTCGGGCCCCAGCATTTT
NA	TRBV4-1	NA	TRBJ1-3	CASSQGGQRGNTIYF	TGCGCCAGCAGCCAAGGCGGCCAGCGAGGAAACACCATATATTTT
NA	TRBV30	NA	TRBJ2-7	CAWSVLDRAYEQYF	TGTGCCTGGAGTGTCCTGGACCGGGCTTACGAGCAGTACTTC
TRBD2	TRBV4-2	once	TRBJ2-7	CASSQAPPPSGSSYEQYF	TGTGCCAGCAGCCAAGCCCCTCCTCCTAGCGGGAGCTCCTACGAGCAGTACTTC
TRBD1	TRBV2	NA	TRBJ2-7	CASSEEGVTGGQLNSYEQYF	TGTGCCAGCAGTGAAGAGGGGGTGACAGGGGGCCAACTAAATTCCTACGAGCAGTACTTC
NA	TRBV2	NA	TRBJ2-3	CASVGTPLSTDTQYF	TGTGCCAGCGTGGGGACGCCCCTAAGCACAGATACGCAGTATTTT
NA	TRBV19	NA	TRBJ1-3	CASGAGTSGNTIYF	TGTGCCAGCGGCGCCGGGACCTCTGGAAACACCATATATTTT
NA	TRBV28	NA	TRBJ1-5	CASSATGGNQPQHF	TGTGCCAGCAGTGCCACTGGGGGTAATCAGCCCCAGCATTTT
NA	TRBV5-1	NA	TRBJ2-5	CASSLSFGGIAIETQYF	TGCGCCAGCAGCCTCTCTTTTGGCGGGATTGCGATTGAGACCCAGTACTTC
TRBD1	TRBV19	NA	TRBJ2-5	CASSIGTGGFKETQYF	TGTGCCAGTAGTATTGGGACAGGGGGCTTCAAAGAGACCCAGTACTTC
NA	TRBV2	NA	TRBJ2-7	CASSTSGGSYEQYF	NA
NA	TRBV19	NA	TRBJ1-1	CASSIAARRLNTEAFF	TGTGCCAGTAGTATAGCCGCGCGCAGGTTGAACACTGAAGCTTTCTTT
NA	TRBV6-5	NA	TRBJ2-7	CASSPRGAYEQYF	TGTGCCAGCAGCCCCAGGGGCGCCTACGAGCAGTACTTC
NA	TRBV5-5	NA	TRBJ2-7	CASTQISGTVYEQYF	TGTGCCAGCACCCAGATTTCGGGGACGGTCTACGAGCAGTACTTC
NA	TRBV18	NA	TRBJ2-7	CASSPATNPYEQYF	TGTGCCAGCTCACCAGCGACAAACCCTTACGAGCAGTACTTC
NA	TRBV30	NA	TRBJ2-7	CAWSVGGVSSYEQYF	TGTGCCTGGAGTGTAGGAGGGGTGAGCTCCTACGAGCAGTACTTC
TRBD1	TRBV6-6	few	TRBJ2-7	CASSLGQGPDEQYF	TGTGCCAGCAGTCTAGGACAGGGTCCCGACGAGCAGTACTTC
TRBD1	TRBV7-9	NA	TRBJ2-7	CASSLDVTVGQGINEQYF	TGTGCCAGCAGCTTAGACGTGACCGTCGGACAGGGGATAAACGAGCAGTACTTC
NA	TRBV29-1	NA	TRBJ1-2	CSVVAAHPNYGYTF	TGCAGCGTTGTGGCAGCCCACCCTAACTATGGCTACACCTTC
NA	TRBV6-1	NA	TRBJ2-7	CASTRGARYEQYF	TGTGCCAGCACTAGGGGGGCGCGGTACGAGCAGTACTTC
NA	TRBV20-1	NA	TRBJ1-4	CSARAREKLFF	TGCAGTGCTAGAGCGCGGGAAAAACTGTTTTTT
NA	TRBV30	NA	TRBJ2-5	CAWKASGETQYF	TGTGCCTGGAAGGCGTCCGGGGAGACCCAGTACTTC
TRBD2	TRBV28	NA	TRBJ2-7	CASSFTGGYSYEQYF	TGTGCCAGCAGTTTTACGGGAGGGTACTCCTACGAGCAGTACTTC
TRBD1	TRBV5-1	NA	TRBJ1-2	CASSTQGYGYTF	TGCGCCAGCAGCACACAGGGGTATGGCTACACCTTC
NA	TRBV5-6	NA	TRBJ2-3	CASSLGKLVENTQYF	TGTGCCAGCAGCTTAGGGAAGTTGGTAGAGAATACGCAGTATTTT
NA	TRBV10-1	NA	TRBJ2-2	CASSETGTNTGELFF	TGCGCCAGCAGTGAGACGGGTACGAACACCGGGGAGCTGTTTTTT
NA	TRBV7-2	NA	TRBJ1-5	CASSLAEGRGQPQHF	TGTGCCAGCAGCTTAGCGGAAGGGCGGGGACAGCCCCAGCATTTT
TRBD1	TRBV5-1	NA	TRBJ2-3	CASSLESRGTTQYF	TGCGCCAGCAGCTTGGAGAGCAGGGGGACTACGCAGTATTTT
NA	TRBV27	once	TRBJ1-4	CASRGVGEKLFF	TGTGCCAGCAGGGGGGTCGGAGAAAAACTGTTTTTT
TRBD1	TRBV19	few	TRBJ1-2	CASSPRDRFGGYTF	TGTGCCAGTAGTCCCCGGGACAGGTTCGGGGGCTACACCTTC
TRBD1	TRBV7-3	NA	TRBJ2-3	CASSLNPTGADTQYF	TGTGCCAGCAGCTTAAACCCGACAGGGGCAGATACGCAGTATTTT
TRBD2	TRBV11-2	NA	TRBJ2-2	CASSPRLAGVGELFF	TGTGCCAGCAGCCCGCGACTAGCGGGAGTGGGGGAGCTGTTTTTT